Listed below are T cell receptor beta chains from one sample, sequenced in a study of CD4+ T cells in melanoma. TCRdb keeps only in-frame clones here, not all; method: immunoSEQ multiplex PCR. This sample has about 9,800 clones, with roughly two thirds found just once. Sequencing was carried out using cells from a culture (not recorded whether cultured in vitro). These receptors all come from a human donor with melanoma. Both conserved end residues are part of each CDR3. The order of the fields is clone size, J gene, D gene, V gene, CDR3 protein, CDR3 DNA. The D gene is left open where the match is weak. The size field is filled for only some rows; it gives once, few, many or a size class.

NA | TRBJ2-5 | NA | TRBV6-1 | CASSEAPSRGTQYF | TGTGCCAGCAGTGAAGCACCTAGTCGGGGGACCCAGTACTTC
NA | TRBJ1-2 | NA | TRBV30 | CAWSRAQKSGYTF | TGTGCCTGGTCCCGAGCACAGAAAAGCGGCTACACCTTC
once | TRBJ2-1 | NA | TRBV4-2 | CASSQERGAGNYIYNEQFF | TGTGCCAGCAGCCAAGAACGCGGCGCGGGGAACTATATTTACAATGAGCAGTTCTTC
NA | TRBJ2-5 | TRBD1 | TRBV27 | CASSPLGTGGRRETQYF | TGTGCCAGCAGTCCACTCGGGACAGGGGGCCGTCGAGAGACCCAGTACTTC
NA | TRBJ1-4 | NA | TRBV6-5 | CASSYFSGEKLFF | TGTGCCAGCAGCTATTTTTCGGGGGAGAAACTGTTTTTT
NA | TRBJ2-3 | TRBD2 | TRBV7-9 | CASSTWTSPNPYF | TGTGCCAGCAGTACCTGGACTAGCCCCAATCCGTATTTT
NA | TRBJ2-7 | NA | TRBV4-1 | CASSLQGSSYEQYF | TGCGCCAGCAGCCTGCAGGGGAGCTCCTACGAGCAGTACTTC
NA | TRBJ2-5 | NA | TRBV6-6 | CASSPSGSGETQYF | TGTGCCAGCAGCCCCAGCGGGTCGGGGGAGACCCAGTACTTC
NA | TRBJ2-2 | NA | TRBV6-5 | CASSYSRTGELFF | TGTGCCAGCAGTTATAGCCGGACCGGGGAGCTGTTTTTT
NA | TRBJ1-4 | NA | TRBV9 | CASSVSPGGDDEKLFF | TGTGCCAGCAGCGTATCTCCTGGGGGGGATGATGAAAAACTGTTTTTT
NA | TRBJ2-7 | NA | TRBV5-1 | CASSLGQAGPYEQYF | TGCGCCAGCAGCTTGGGGCAGGCAGGGCCCTACGAGCAGTACTTC
NA | TRBJ1-1 | NA | TRBV18 | CASSPQGQHTEAFF | TGTGCCAGCTCACCACAGGGTCAGCACACTGAAGCTTTCTTT
NA | TRBJ2-1 | NA | TRBV4-1 | CASSQGGVYLTSNEQFF | TGCGCCAGCAGCCAAGGGGGAGTTTACCTCACTTCGAATGAGCAGTTCTTC
NA | TRBJ1-5 | NA | TRBV9 | CASSPREGGNQPQHF | TGTGCCAGCAGCCCTCGGGAGGGCGGTAATCAGCCCCAGCATTTT
NA | TRBJ2-3 | TRBD1 | TRBV5-1 | CASREGQETDTQYF | TGCGCCAGCAGAGAGGGACAGGAAACAGATACGCAGTATTTT
NA | TRBJ1-3 | NA | TRBV30 | CAWRWGRGRNTIYF | TGTGCCTGGAGATGGGGCAGGGGAAGAAACACCATATATTTT
NA | TRBJ2-3 | NA | TRBV6-6 | CASSRRERDTQYF | TGTGCCAGCAGTCGCAGGGAACGGGATACGCAGTATTTT
NA | TRBJ1-3 | NA | TRBV7-9 | CASSPGIEAGNTIYF | TGTGCCAGCAGCCCCGGTATCGAGGCTGGAAACACCATATATTTT
NA | TRBJ2-7 | NA | TRBV29-1 | CSVGPRDYEQYF | TGCAGCGTTGGGCCCCGGGACTACGAGCAGTACTTC
NA | TRBJ2-3 | TRBD1 | TRBV6-1 | CASTRTGTKDTQYF | TGTGCCAGCACTCGGACAGGGACGAAAGATACGCAGTATTTT
once | TRBJ1-1 | NA | TRBV5-6 | CASSLEGVAFF | TGTGCCAGCAGCTTGGAGGGGGTGGCTTTCTTT
NA | TRBJ1-5 | NA | TRBV10-2 | CASSESDGNQPQHF | TGCGCCAGCAGTGAGTCTGACGGCAATCAGCCCCAGCATTTT
NA | TRBJ2-2 | TRBD2 | TRBV2 | CASSLYSGGFEGELFF | TGTGCCAGCAGTCTTTATAGCGGGGGTTTCGAGGGGGAGCTGTTTTTT
NA | TRBJ2-5 | TRBD1 | TRBV5-4 | CASSLWIRTGGIETQYF | TGTGCCAGCAGCTTGTGGATCCGGACAGGGGGCATCGAGACCCAGTACTTC
NA | TRBJ2-2 | TRBD2 | TRBV6-1 | CASSGASGGANTGELFF | TGTGCCAGCAGTGGGGCAAGCGGGGGGGCGAACACCGGGGAGCTGTTTTTT
NA | TRBJ1-5 | TRBD1 | TRBV23-1 | CASSHPPGPGQGNQPQHF | TGCGCCAGCAGTCACCCTCCCGGGCCGGGACAGGGTAATCAGCCCCAGCATTTT
NA | TRBJ1-6 | NA | TRBV9 | CASSRGDLRFPLHF | TGTGCCAGCAGCAGAGGGGATCTGAGATTCCCCCTCCACTTT
NA | TRBJ2-7 | TRBD1 | TRBV10-2 | CASRDRATKQYF | TGCGCCAGCAGGGACAGGGCTACGAAGCAGTACTTC
NA | TRBJ1-1 | TRBD1 | TRBV4-2 | CASSLEDRDKAFF | TGTGCCAGCAGCTTGGAAGACAGGGATAAAGCTTTCTTT
few | TRBJ1-6 | NA | TRBV6-5 | CASSQYPGSPLHF | TGTGCCAGCAGTCAATACCCCGGGTCACCCCTCCACTTT
NA | TRBJ2-7 | NA | TRBV6-5 | CASSYAGAGREQYF | TGTGCCAGCAGTTACGCAGGGGCAGGTAGAGAGCAGTACTTC
few | TRBJ1-1 | NA | TRBV6-6 | CATARTTEAFF | TGTGCCACCGCCCGTACCACTGAAGCTTTCTTT
NA | TRBJ1-4 | NA | TRBV5-1 | CASSPGVIPNEKLFF | TGCGCCAGCAGCCCAGGGGTCATCCCTAATGAAAAACTGTTTTTT
NA | TRBJ2-7 | NA | TRBV19 | CASSIMQGPNYEQYF | TGTGCCAGTAGTATCATGCAGGGTCCTAACTACGAGCAGTACTTC
NA | TRBJ1-1 | TRBD1 | TRBV18 | CASALRDRVNTEAFF | TGTGCCAGCGCTCTCCGGGACAGGGTGAATACTGAAGCTTTCTTT
NA | TRBJ1-1 | NA | TRBV18 | CASSPLPMNTEAFF | TGTGCCAGCTCACCACTCCCCATGAACACTGAAGCTTTCTTT